This T cell receptor beta chain was observed in a study of blood T cell repertoires in COVID-19. The authors' processing: The assay estimated nucleated cells by amplifying reference gene primers. TCRdb keeps only in-frame clones here, not all; method: immunoSEQ multiplex PCR. V, J and clone size are those of that table, while D and trimming were read from the DNA. This sample carries about 120,000 clones, more than 70% of them seen once, and the ten largest clones take roughly 7.9%. The V end lost 3 bases, the J end lost 1 base, and 12 bases lay between the germline ends. This CDR3 is 14 amino acids long. Germline assignment: CDR1 DFQATT and CDR2 SNEGSKA (reference sequence).

The clonotype comes from a human donor in a cohort sampled during active COVID-19. The chain carries TRBV20-1 and TRBJ1-2; weak D call: TRBD1 (6 bases). The sample taken for sequencing was peripheral blood. This CDR3 reads CSASAGGGNYGYTF. The CDR3 nucleotides are TGCAGTGCTAGTGCTGGGGGCGGTAACTATGGCTACACCTTC.